This paragraph covers one T cell receptor beta chain sequence. This record comes from a study of cytomegalovirus exposure and HLA in healthy donors. The PCR ran on 60 Vbeta and 13 Jbeta primers. TCRdb's table, derived via immunoSEQ multiplex PCR, lists solely in-frame clones and lacks some. The table lists over 140,000 clones, 80% of them singletons. Trimming took off 0 bases at V and 2 bases at J, with 7 bases between the two ends. There are 14 residues in the CDR3. CDR1 and CDR2 from the germline V gene are SGHTA and FQGNSA. V gene TRBV7-2 combines with J gene TRBJ1-2; D gene uncertain. The TCR sequence derives from a man aged 45 to 65 in good health and CMV-seronegative. The specimen was PBMCs. Here the CDR3 DNA reads TGTGCCAGCAGCTTAGCGCCGGGGAACTATGGCTACACCTTC. Amino acid sequence: CASSLAPGNYGYTF.